The TCR beta chain under discussion was sequenced for a study of blood T cell repertoires in COVID-19. In the original workflow: Amplified reference gene primers provided the basis for estimating nucleated cell counts. Profiling relied on immunoSEQ multiplex PCR, and the TCRdb table lists in-frame clones only, not all of them. The V and J calls and clone size come from that table; D and trimming were worked out from the DNA. Among approximately 250,000 clones listed, 86% were seen once. V dropped 7 bases and J dropped 1 base, with 14 bases sitting between them. The CDR3 contains 14 residues. Germline CDR1 and CDR2: SNHLY and FYNNEI.

The origin of this receptor is a man aged 25-40 years who had recovered from COVID-19. The sequenced sample consisted of peripheral blood. This chain uses TRBV2 with TRBJ2-7; weak D call: TRBD1 (5 bases). In DNA form, the CDR3 reads TGTGCCAGCAATGGAGACAGATTTTCCTACGAGCAGTACTTC. It codes for CASNGDRFSYEQYF.